This TCR beta chain was recorded in a study of cytomegalovirus exposure and HLA in healthy donors. The PCR used 60 Vbeta and 13 Jbeta primers. Measured with immunoSEQ multiplex PCR; TCRdb has only the in-frame clones, and not every one. The data hold approximately 170,000 clones, with over 70% observed a single time. This TCR was sampled from a male donor in good health and CMV-seropositive. Source material: PBMCs.

The CDR3 sequence: CASSVVPSMNTEAFF. Here the CDR3 DNA reads TGTGCCAGCAGCGTAGTCCCTTCTATGAACACTGAAGCTTTCTTT. The rearrangement joins TRBV9 to TRBJ1-1; D uncertain. Germline V gene sequence: CDR1 SGDLS, CDR2 YYNGEE. The CDR3 has 15 amino acids. Trimming took 0 bases from V and 0 from J, leaving 9 bases between them. The full variable domain, rest sourced from reference TRBV9 and TRBJ1-1, is DSGVTQTPKHLITATGQRVTLRCSPRSGDLSVYWYQQSLDQGLQFLIQYYNGEERAKGNILERFSAQQFPDLHSELNLSSLELGDSALYFCASSVVPSMNTEAFFGQGTRLTVV.